The rows below give T cell receptor beta chains drawn from one sample of a study of OX40 agonist ivuxolimab in advanced cancers. Assay: immunoSEQ multiplex PCR; the TCRdb copy retains only in-frame clones and omits some. Of fewer than 85,000 clones in the sample, over 85% were seen once. The sample was CD4+ or CD8+ T cells sorted from blood, taken in a trial of the OX40 agonist ivuxolimab. The source is an adult with an advanced solid tumor such as melanoma, head and neck, liver or kidney cancer. Each CDR3 is given with its conserved first and last residue. The D gene is left open where the match is weak. Size is omitted from some rows. Given values are once, few, many or a class for expanded clones.

d_gene | j_gene | len | abundance | v_gene | CDR3nt | CDR3aa
TRBD1 | TRBJ2-7 | 15 | once | TRBV9 | TGTGCCAGCAGCTCTACCTGGACAGGGACCTACGAGCAGTACTTC | CASSSTWTGTYEQYF
. | TRBJ2-7 | 14 | few | TRBV7-6 | TGTGCCAGCAGCTTAGCAAGAGGGGGCTACGAGCAGTACTTC | CASSLARGGYEQYF
. | TRBJ1-2 | 15 | . | TRBV9 | TGTGCCAGCAGCGTAGATTGGGCAGGCACTGAAGGCTACACCTTC | CASSVDWAGTEGYTF
. | TRBJ2-2 | 14 | . | TRBV5-1 | TGCGCCAGCGAGACGGAGCTGAACACCGGGGAGCTGTTTTTT | CASETELNTGELFF
TRBD2 | TRBJ2-7 | 17 | . | TRBV18 | TGTGCCAGCTCATCAGGACTAGCGGGCCTGGGGGCCTACGAGCAGTACTTC | CASSSGLAGLGAYEQYF
. | TRBJ1-1 | 14 | . | TRBV7-9 | TGTGCCAGCAGCCTAGACCTTACTAAGACTGAAGCTTTCTTT | CASSLDLTKTEAFF
TRBD1 | TRBJ1-5 | 14 | . | TRBV15 | TGTGCCACCAGCAAGACAGGGGTCTATCAGCCCCAGCATTTT | CATSKTGVYQPQHF
. | TRBJ2-7 | 15 | . | TRBV5-4 | TGTGCCAGCAGCGCGGGGCCAGGGGATACCTACGAGCAGTACTTC | CASSAGPGDTYEQYF
. | TRBJ1-1 | 13 | . | TRBV6-6 | TGTGCCAGCAGTTACAGGGAAGTGACTGAAGCTTTCTTT | CASSYREVTEAFF
. | TRBJ2-6 | 13 | once | TRBV25-1 | TGTGCCAGCAGTGTTACTGGGGCCAACGTCCTGACTTTC | CASSVTGANVLTF
. | TRBJ1-3 | 15 | once | TRBV5-1 | TGCGCCAGCAGCTCAACAGCCTACTCTGGAAACACCATATATTTT | CASSSTAYSGNTIYF
. | TRBJ1-6 | 15 | . | TRBV5-1 | TGCGCCAGCAGCTTGGAGGCAGGGGAAAATTCACCCCTCCACTTT | CASSLEAGENSPLHF
. | TRBJ2-3 | 12 | . | TRBV28 | TGTGCCAGCAGTTTTCTCGGTGATACGCAGTATTTT | CASSFLGDTQYF
. | TRBJ2-3 | 14 | . | TRBV29-1 | TGCAGCGTTGAAGAAGGCAAAAGCCCCGATACGCAGTATTTT | CSVEEGKSPDTQYF
. | TRBJ2-3 | 12 | . | TRBV9 | TGTGCCAGCAGCGTGCTTTCAGATACGCAGTATTTT | CASSVLSDTQYF
. | TRBJ2-5 | 15 | . | TRBV5-1 | TGCGCCAGCAGCTTCCAAGGGGGACCGCAAGAGACCCAGTACTTC | CASSFQGGPQETQYF
. | TRBJ1-6 | 15 | . | TRBV2 | TGTGCCAGCTCTGATTGGACGCCGAATAATTCACCCCTCCACTTT | CASSDWTPNNSPLHF
TRBD2 | TRBJ2-7 | 16 | once | TRBV5-1 | TGCGCCAGCAGCTTGGCCGGGGAGGGAATATCCTACGAGCAGTACTTC | CASSLAGEGISYEQYF
. | TRBJ2-2 | 14 | once | TRBV25-1 | TGTGCCAGCAGTGAAGTCGGAATCACCGGGGAGCTGTTTTTT | CASSEVGITGELFF
TRBD2 | TRBJ2-2 | 17 | . | TRBV28 | TGTGCCAGCAGGGGACTAGCGGGAGGGCCCGGCACCGGGGAGCTGTTTTTT | CASRGLAGGPGTGELFF
. | TRBJ2-6 | 13 | . | TRBV27 | TGTGCCAGCAGTTTCTCTGGGGCCAACGTCCTGACTTTC | CASSFSGANVLTF
. | TRBJ2-1 | 14 | . | TRBV5-6 | TGTGCCAGCATTAAGGACAGAGGATACAATGAGCAGTTCTTC | CASIKDRGYNEQFF
TRBD2 | TRBJ2-7 | 16 | . | TRBV5-4 | TGTGCCAGCAGCCCTGGCCCGGGACTAGCTGGGCACGAGCAGTACTTC | CASSPGPGLAGHEQYF
. | TRBJ1-4 | 14 | . | TRBV5-8 | TGTGCCAGCAGCTTGGCCCCTACGGGGGAAAAACTGTTTTTT | CASSLAPTGEKLFF
TRBD1 | TRBJ2-5 | 13 | once | TRBV29-1 | TGCAGCGTTGGGGGGGGACAGGGCGAGACCCAGTACTTC | CSVGGGQGETQYF
. | TRBJ2-7 | 14 | . | TRBV6-5 | TGTGCCAGCAGGCCCTGGCAGGGTAACCACGAGCAGTACTTC | CASRPWQGNHEQYF